Reported below is one TCR beta chain. The sample belongs to a study of PD-L1 blockade in urothelial cancer. On the study more broadly: Blood gave a median approximately 140,000 T cells.

The CDR3 is made up of 15 amino acids. V was cut by 4 bases and J by 1 base, with 13 bases left in between. CDR1 is SGHRS, CDR2 YFSETQ, per germline. Time point here: peripheral blood 6 weeks after treatment start. Using immunoSEQ multiplex PCR, the repertoire was profiled, and TCRdb retains in-frame clones only, with some absent. The table shows around 100,000 clones, with about 91% occurring only once. This clonotype was sampled from a man in his sixties with urothelial cancer. The source material was PBMCs, sampled around atezolizumab (anti-PD-L1) treatment. V and J are TRBV5-1 and TRBJ2-3; D perhaps matches TRBD2 (5 bases). CDR3 in amino acids: CASSIGSGGTDTQYF. The DNA of the CDR3 is TGCGCCAGCAGCATTGGCTCCGGGGGCACAGATACGCAGTATTTT. The entire variable domain, with the rest obtained from reference TRBV5-1 and TRBJ2-3, is as follows: KAGVTQTPRYLIKTRGQQVTLSCSPISGHRSVSWYQQTPGQGLQFLFEYFSETQRNKGNFPGRFSGRQFSNSRSEMNVSTLELGDSALYLCASSIGSGGTDTQYFGPGTRLTVL.